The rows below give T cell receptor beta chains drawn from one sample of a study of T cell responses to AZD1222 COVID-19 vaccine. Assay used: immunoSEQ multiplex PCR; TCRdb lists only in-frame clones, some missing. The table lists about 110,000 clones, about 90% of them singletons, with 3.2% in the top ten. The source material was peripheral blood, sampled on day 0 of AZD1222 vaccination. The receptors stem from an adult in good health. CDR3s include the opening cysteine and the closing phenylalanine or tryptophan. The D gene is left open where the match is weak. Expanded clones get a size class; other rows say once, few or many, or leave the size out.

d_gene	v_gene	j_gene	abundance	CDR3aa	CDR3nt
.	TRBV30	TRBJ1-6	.	CAWSVTGQQGRNSPLHF	TGTGCCTGGAGTGTAACGGGTCAGCAGGGGAGGAATTCACCCCTCCACTTT
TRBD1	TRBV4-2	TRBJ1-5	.	CASSHGTVNQPQHF	TGTGCCAGCAGCCATGGGACAGTCAATCAGCCCCAGCATTTT
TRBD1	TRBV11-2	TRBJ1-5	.	CASSLGGQGNQPQHF	TGTGCCAGCAGCTTAGGAGGACAGGGCAATCAGCCCCAGCATTTT
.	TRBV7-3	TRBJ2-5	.	CASSLGGIQETQYF	TGTGCCAGCAGCTTGGGCGGAATCCAAGAGACCCAGTACTTC
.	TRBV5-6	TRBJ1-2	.	CASSAEDRPRSGYTF	TGTGCCAGCAGCGCTGAAGACAGGCCTAGAAGTGGCTACACCTTC
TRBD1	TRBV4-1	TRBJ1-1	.	CASSQTGGVGWTEAFF	TGCGCCAGCAGCCAAACAGGGGGCGTTGGGTGGACTGAAGCTTTCTTT
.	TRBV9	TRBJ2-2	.	CASSGGHERGNTGELFF	TGTGCCAGCAGCGGAGGCCACGAGAGGGGAAACACCGGGGAGCTGTTTTTT
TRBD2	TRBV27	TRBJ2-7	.	CASSLSGQGTSGSYEQYF	TGTGCCAGCAGTTTATCGGGACAAGGGACTAGCGGGAGCTACGAGCAGTACTTC
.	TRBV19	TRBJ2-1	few	CASSRITSYNEQFF	TGTGCCAGTAGTCGCATTACTTCCTACAATGAGCAGTTCTTC
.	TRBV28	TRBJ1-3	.	CASSWWSYSGNTIYF	TGTGCCAGCAGTTGGTGGAGCTACTCTGGAAACACCATATATTTT
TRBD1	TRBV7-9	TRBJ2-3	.	CASSYHRTGTSTDTQYF	TGTGCCAGCAGCTACCACCGGACAGGAACCTCCACAGATACGCAGTATTTT
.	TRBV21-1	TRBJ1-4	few	CASSSLPRDANEKLFF	TGTGCCAGCAGCTCACTCCCCCGGGACGCCAATGAAAAACTGTTTTTT
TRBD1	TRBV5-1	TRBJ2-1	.	CASSLEGARYNEQFF	TGCGCCAGCAGCTTGGAGGGGGCTCGGTACAATGAGCAGTTCTTC
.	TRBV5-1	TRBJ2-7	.	CASSLAAGRYEQYF	TGCGCCAGCAGCTTGGCGGCAGGGAGGTACGAGCAGTACTTC
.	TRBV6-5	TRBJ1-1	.	CASSYSSNTEAFF	TGTGCCAGCAGTTACTCATCGAACACTGAAGCTTTCTTT
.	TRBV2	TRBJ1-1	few	CASTTDFNTEAFF	TGTGCCAGCACGACAGACTTTAACACTGAAGCTTTCTTT
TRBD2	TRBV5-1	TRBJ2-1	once	CASSLSPLAGEQGEQFF	TGCGCCAGCAGCTTGTCCCCACTAGCGGGGGAACAGGGTGAGCAGTTCTTC
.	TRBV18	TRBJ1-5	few	CASSPGRSGGNQPQHF	TGTGCCAGCTCACCAGGAAGGTCGGGGGGCAATCAGCCCCAGCATTTT
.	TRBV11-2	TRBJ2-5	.	CASSLGETQYF	TGTGCCAGCTCCCTCGGTGAGACCCAGTACTTC
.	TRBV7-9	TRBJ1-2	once	CASSRGTDTGGYTF	TGTGCCAGCAGCCGAGGGACCGATACGGGCGGCTACACCTTC
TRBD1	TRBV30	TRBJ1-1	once	CAWSRRQGGPDTEAFF	TGTGCCTGGAGTCGCCGACAGGGTGGTCCGGACACTGAAGCTTTCTTT
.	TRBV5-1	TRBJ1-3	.	CASSLAQGNTIYF	TGCGCCAGCAGCTTGGCCCAGGGAAACACCATATATTTT
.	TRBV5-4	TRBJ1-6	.	CASSLDRQSNSPLHF	TGTGCCAGCAGCTTGGACCGGCAGTCCAATTCACCCCTCCACTTT
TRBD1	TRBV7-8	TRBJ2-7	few	CASSWGQGDEQYF	TGTGCCAGCAGCTGGGGACAGGGGGACGAGCAGTACTTC
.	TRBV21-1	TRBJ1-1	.	CASSKALTGYYTEAFF	TGTGCCAGCAGCAAAGCCCTTACAGGGTATTACACTGAAGCTTTCTTT
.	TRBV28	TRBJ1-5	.	CASKSGAQPQHF	TGTGCCAGCAAATCCGGAGCTCAGCCCCAGCATTTT
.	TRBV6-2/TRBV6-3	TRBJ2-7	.	CASIFSSEDSYEQYF	TGTGCCAGCATTTTCTCAAGCGAGGACTCCTACGAGCAGTACTTC
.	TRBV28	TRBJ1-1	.	CASSQAQMNTEAFF	TGTGCCAGCTCCCAGGCACAGATGAACACTGAAGCTTTCTTT
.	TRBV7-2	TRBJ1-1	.	CASSLVAGTGTEAFF	TGTGCCAGCAGCTTAGTTGCGGGGACGGGGACTGAAGCTTTCTTT
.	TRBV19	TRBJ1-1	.	CASSSTGNTEAFF	TGTGCCAGTAGTTCGACAGGGAACACTGAAGCTTTCTTT
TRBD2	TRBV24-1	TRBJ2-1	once	CATSVAIAGYNEQFF	TGTGCCACCAGTGTAGCAATAGCGGGGTACAATGAGCAGTTCTTC
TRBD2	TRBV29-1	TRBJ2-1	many	CSVEVVGSGLYNEQFF	TGCAGCGTTGAAGTTGTCGGTAGCGGGCTCTACAATGAGCAGTTCTTC
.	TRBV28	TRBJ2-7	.	CASSAEILYEQYF	TGTGCCAGCAGCGCAGAAATCCTCTACGAGCAGTACTTC
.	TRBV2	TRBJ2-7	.	CASSADWVTREQYF	TGTGCCAGCAGTGCGGACTGGGTGACGAGAGAGCAGTACTTC
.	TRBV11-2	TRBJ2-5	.	CASSLGLAQETQYF	TGTGCCAGCAGCTTAGGGTTAGCGCAAGAGACCCAGTACTTC
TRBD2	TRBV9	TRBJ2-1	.	CASSASIGGRAIYNEQFF	TGTGCCAGCAGCGCCAGTATCGGCGGGAGGGCCATTTACAATGAGCAGTTCTTC